This TCR beta chain was observed in a study of metastatic and nonmetastatic thyroid tumors (dated by TCRdb to about 2020). For the wider study: For patients with malignant and with benign thyroid disease, the researchers compared repertoires between peripheral blood samples and tumor or nodule tissue samples. Overall study results and their limits: In both blood and tumor samples, malignant tumors were reported to have significantly higher TCR beta diversity than benign nodules.

The library was prepared using PCR. The sequencing machine was an Illumina HiSeq 4000. High-throughput sequencing was used to profile the TCR beta-chain CDR3 region of each patient. The paper's data handling went like this. A classifier to discriminate distant-metastatic papillary thyroid cancer patients was built from CDR3 differences across clinicopathological groups. The Shannon index was used to measure repertoire diversity, and the Morisita-Horn index was used to measure how similar tumor and blood repertoires were. The public reads were run again by TCRdb, first through fastp at Q25 and then through MiXCR, and only productive beta chains were kept. The authors' filters were not applied to this entry. The sample table shows around 20,000 clones, and approximately 23% are seen once. In total, the top ten clones hold 10% to 15% of the sample. Comment on this clone: Its antigen is still unknown. No clone much larger than this one lies a single base away; base qualities are absent.

No treatment had been received by any patient before thyroid surgery. Patient clinical samples collected from about 2011 to 2018 were retrospectively analysed using T-cell receptor beta sequencing. Sequenced sample: tumor tissue. The source of this sequence is a female donor with papillary thyroid cancer or a benign thyroid nodule (not recorded which). Some clones in this sample may be carry-over from other donors' samples.

The CDR3 region reads CATSSVYTEAFF. The DNA reads TGTGCCACCAGCAGCGTATACACTGAAGCTTTCTTT. This chain joins TRBV15 to TRBJ1-1, with the identity of the D gene unclear. From the cysteine up to the phenylalanine, the CDR3 has a length of 12 residues. The CDR3 DNA has 36 bases and is translated from base 1. For CDR1 and CDR2, the germline V gene (reference sequence) lists LNHNV and YYDKDF. V sheds 3 bases and J sheds 3 bases, leaving 5 bases between their ends.